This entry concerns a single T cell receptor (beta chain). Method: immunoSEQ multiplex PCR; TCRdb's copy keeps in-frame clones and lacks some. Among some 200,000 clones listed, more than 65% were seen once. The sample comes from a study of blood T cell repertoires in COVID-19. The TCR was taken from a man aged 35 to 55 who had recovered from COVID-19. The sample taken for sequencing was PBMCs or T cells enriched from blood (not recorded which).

The CDR3 spells CASSQRQYRSTNEKLFF. The CDR3 DNA follows: TGTGCCAGCAGCCAACGACAGTACCGGTCGACTAATGAAAAACTGTTTTTT. The chain employs TRBV3-1 (or the pseudogene TRBV3-2) and TRBJ1-4; TRBD1 might be the D (5 bases). The CDR3 length is 17 residues. The germline V gene has CDR1 LGHDT and CDR2 YNNKEL (reference sequence). With 2 bases removed from V and 2 bases from J, the gap between germline ends came to 15 bases.